This T cell receptor beta chain was documented in a study of shared clonotypes between healthy human individuals (dated by TCRdb to 2020 to 2021). With regard to the full study: Three men and a couple of women, aged 18 to 49 years, made up the cohort. To estimate repertoire size and how much clonotypes are shared between individuals, the study performed deep sequencing of blood TCR repertoires from about five healthy adults. To increase sequencing depth and limit assay-specific biases, TCR repertoire library preparation and sequencing were carried out by different laboratories using diverse techniques. Each donor's leukapheresis produced roughly between roughly 0.85 and 10 billion PBMCs. Results and caveats for the whole study, not just this receptor: Because the study included only a small number of donors, the genetic and exposure-history diversity represented was limited. Based on pairwise subsampling, the degree of clonotype sharing among donors was expected to be affected by sequencing depth. Sampling was restricted to blood, and TCR repertoires in tissues likely differ from the TCR repertoires found in blood.

CDR1 and CDR2 (LGHNA, YNFKEQ) derive from the germline V gene. Spanning cysteine to phenylalanine, the CDR3 consists of 15 amino acids. The DNA shown is the 45-base CDR3, in frame from base 1. V is cut back by 1 base and J by 4 bases, with 2 bases in the junction unmatched. TCR CDR3 regions were amplified from genomic DNA by multiplex PCR using the deep immunoSEQ assay. Extracted genomic DNA from each cell subset was distributed evenly across all wells of several immunoSEQ 96-well plates, and each plate was treated as a replicate. For unsorted PBMC, approximately 300 ng of genomic DNA, equivalent to around 30,000 T cell genomes, went into each replicate PCR. Genomic DNA from unsorted PBMC was sequenced over ten immunoSEQ deep assay plates. The purified libraries were quantified using a Qubit 3.0 fluorometer, sized with a Bioanalyzer 2100, and then quantified again using the KAPA Library Quantification kit. Each immunoSEQ 96-well plate was sequenced on its own single-read 150-cycle Illumina NextSeq 550 flow cell. The paper's data handling went like this. The immunoSEQ output contained only junctional sequences without quality scores, so filtering could not match that applied to full-length reads. To assign V/J genes and CDR3, sequences were annotated using PyIR, a Python wrapper for IgBLAST v1.9, with IMGT germline references. Reads were filtered out if the reads had weak V/J assignments (E-value above 1e-6), no CDR3, stop codons, out-of-frame junctions, or ambiguous translated residues. A V3J clonotype was defined by an identical inferred V gene, J gene, and CDR3 amino acid sequence. Percentage overlap between repertoires was calculated by dividing the number of shared unique clonotypes by the size of the smaller repertoire. Richness of each repertoire was evaluated using RTK rarefaction, the Chao1 estimator, and Recon v2.1 estimates of unobserved clonotypes. In its TCRdb copy, this immuneACCESS table keeps in-frame sequences only and misses some clones. Where compared with another copy, unresolved V genes explain less than half of these, and the others have no known cause. V and J calls and clone size are those listed in that table; D and trimming were worked out from the DNA. The sample records 450,000 or so clones, around 77% of which are singletons. The top ten clonotypes cover approximately 12% of the sample.

To note about this clone: Which antigen it targets is not known. No base quality information exists; no much larger clone differs at one position.

The donors were healthy, HIV-negative adults who had no recently reported acute infections or vaccinations. Every donor was a Caucasian adult residing in Nashville, Tennessee, USA. In the unsorted samples, 90 million or so PBMCs were counted, and genomic DNA was extracted using the QIAamp DNA Blood Mini kit. Blood was collected by leukapheresis, and PBMCs were isolated by Ficoll-Histopaque density gradient centrifugation and then cryopreserved in liquid nitrogen vapor phase. This receptor was taken from a woman aged 40 to 50 in good health. Some clones in this sample may be carry-over from other donors' samples. The chain uses TRBV4-2 and TRBJ1-2, and 11 junction bases match TRBD1. Sequenced: PBMCs. The CDR3 corresponds to CASSQGDRGGYGYTF. The nucleotides read TGTGCCAGCAGCCAAGGGGACAGGGGGGGCTATGGCTACACCTTC.